A selection of T cell receptor beta chains follows, all from one sample in a study of T-cell reconstitution after alpha-beta-depleted transplantation in children. TCRdb independently ran MiXCR on the PCR reads; one entry per CDR3 protein. The sample includes a few hundred thousand distinct CDR3 sequences, approximately 13% of them seen just once. Here the sequenced sample was PBMCs, mostly from graft donor cells, taken 360 days after TCRalphabeta/CD19-depleted stem cell transplant. These receptors were taken from a male patient aged 10-17 years who had a stem cell transplant for acute myeloid leukemia, so the T cells may come from the graft donor. Each CDR3 is given with its conserved first and last residue. D genes are given only for firm matches. Size is stated for part of the rows, as once, few or many counts, or as a class when the clone is expanded.

D | size | J | V | DNA | CDR3
TRBD2 | many | TRBJ2-1 | TRBV5-1 | TGCGCCAGCAGCTTGGTAGTAGCGGGACACAATGAGCAGTTCTTC | CASSLVVAGHNEQFF
TRBD2 | many | TRBJ2-1 | TRBV28 | TGTGCCAGCAGTGTTCGAGCGGGACCCTACAATGAGCAGTTCTTC | CASSVRAGPYNEQFF
- | many | TRBJ2-1 | TRBV7-6 | TGTGCCAGCAGCTTAGCGTTTAATGAGCAGTTCTTC | CASSLAFNEQFF
TRBD1 | few | TRBJ2-7 | TRBV6-1 | TGTGCCAGCAGGGGACAGGCTACCTTTTCCTACGAGCAGTACTTC | CASRGQATFSYEQYF
- | - | TRBJ2-7 | TRBV6-2/TRBV6-3 | TGTGCCAGCAGTTCGGGACGGAGTCCAAACTATTCCTACGAGCAGTACTTC | CASSSGRSPNYSYEQYF
TRBD2 | few | TRBJ2-7 | TRBV28 | TGTGCAGGGTCTAGCGGGAGGTCCAGACGCGAGCAGTACTTC | CAGSSGRSRREQYF
- | many | TRBJ2-5 | TRBV5-1 | TGCGCCAGCAGCTTGGTTACCGGACAAGAGACCCAGTACTTC | CASSLVTGQETQYF
- | many | TRBJ2-5 | TRBV5-1 | TGCGCCAGCAGCTTGTTCGTTCAAGAGACCCAGTACTTC | CASSLFVQETQYF
TRBD2 | - | TRBJ2-2 | TRBV4-3 | TGCGCCAGCAGCCTGGGACTAGCGGGAGTGCAGGACACCGGGGAGCTGTTTTTT | CASSLGLAGVQDTGELFF
- | - | TRBJ2-3 | TRBV14 | TGTGCCAGCAGCCAAGATCTGACGCCCACGCAGTATTTT | CASSQDLTPTQYF
TRBD2 | - | TRBJ2-2 | TRBV4-3 | TGCGCCAGCAGCCAACCGAGCGGGGGGAACACCGGGGAGCTGTTTTTT | CASSQPSGGNTGELFF
- | many | TRBJ2-2 | TRBV5-5 | TGTGCCAGCAGCTTGGGAGGCATAGGGCTTCCGAACACCGGGGAGCTGTTTTTT | CASSLGGIGLPNTGELFF
- | - | TRBJ1-1 | TRBV7-8 | TGTGCCAGCAGCTTAATCCGGGAAGCTTTCTTT | CASSLIREAFF
TRBD2 | - | TRBJ2-1 | TRBV7-2 | TGTGCCAGCAGCTTAGCCCCTCTAGCGGCGAATGAGCAGTTCTTC | CASSLAPLAANEQFF
- | many | TRBJ2-7 | TRBV9 | TGTGCCAGCAGCGTAGGCTTACAGTACGAGCAGTACTTC | CASSVGLQYEQYF
- | few | TRBJ2-7 | TRBV20-1 | TGCAGTGCTAGAGGAGGAGAAACCTACGAGCAGTACTTC | CSARGGETYEQYF
- | few | TRBJ2-7 | TRBV7-3 | TGTGCCAGCAGCATAGGAGCCTACGAGCAGTACTTC | CASSIGAYEQYF
- | many | TRBJ2-7 | TRBV4-3 | TGCGCCAGCAGCCAAGCGGTAACACCTTCCTACGAGCAGTACTTC | CASSQAVTPSYEQYF
TRBD2 | few | TRBJ2-5 | TRBV7-3 | TGTGCCAGCAGCTTAACTAGTCTAGCGGGAGGAGAGACCCAGTACTTC | CASSLTSLAGGETQYF
TRBD2 | - | TRBJ2-3 | TRBV10-3 | TGTGCCATCAGTAGCGGGAGGGTCTCAGATACGCAGTATTTT | CAISSGRVSDTQYF
- | - | TRBJ2-7 | TRBV3-1 | TGTGCCAGCAGCCAATCGTACCAGGAGGGGACCTACGAGCAGTACTTC | CASSQSYQEGTYEQYF
TRBD2 | few | TRBJ2-3 | TRBV10-3 | TGTGCCATCAGTGAGGGACTAGCGGCCCTCACAGATACGCAGTATTTT | CAISEGLAALTDTQYF
TRBD1 | - | TRBJ2-6 | TRBV11-2 | TGTGCCAGCAGCTTTATGCCGGGACAGGGGTTAGTGGGGGCCAACGTCCTGACTTTC | CASSFMPGQGLVGANVLTF
- | many | TRBJ2-1 | TRBV5-1 | TGCGCCAGCAGCTTGGAAGGGCGCAATGAGCAGTTCTTC | CASSLEGRNEQFF
TRBD1 | few | TRBJ2-2 | TRBV25-1 | TGTGCCAGCAGTGAATTGGGGACAGTTGGGCCCGGGGAGCTGTTTTTT | CASSELGTVGPGELFF
TRBD2 | many | TRBJ2-1 | TRBV5-5 | TGTGCCAGCAGCTTTCTAGGGGAGGGCTACAATGAGCAGTTCTTC | CASSFLGEGYNEQFF
- | - | TRBJ2-1 | TRBV12-3/TRBV12-4 | TGTGCCAGCAGTTTTGTTTCGGCCTACTACAATGAGCAGTTCTTC | CASSFVSAYYNEQFF
- | many | TRBJ2-7 | TRBV29-1 | TGCAGCGTGAGGATGCCCCGGGACTCCACCCGGCGCGTCCCATACGAGCAGTACTTC | CSVRMPRDSTRRVPYEQYF
TRBD1 | - | TRBJ2-3 | TRBV27 | TGTGCCAGCAGTAGGACAGGGAGCGTGGATACGCAGTATTTT | CASSRTGSVDTQYF
- | - | TRBJ2-3 | TRBV21-1 | TGTGCCAGCAGCTCGCGACTAGCGGGAGGGCCGGATACAGATACGCAGTATTTT | CASSSRLAGGPDTDTQYF
TRBD1 | - | TRBJ2-1 | TRBV3-1 | TGTGCCAGCAGACCGACAGGGGAAATAAGCGATGAGCAGTTCTTC | CASRPTGEISDEQFF
TRBD1 | few | TRBJ2-1 | TRBV4-2 | TGTGCCAGCAGAACAGGGGATGAGCAGTTCTTC | CASRTGDEQFF
- | - | TRBJ1-1 | TRBV2 | TGTGCCAGCAGGGTCCCGGGACGGACCGCGAACACTGAAGCTTTCTTT | CASRVPGRTANTEAFF